The clone carrying this T cell receptor beta chain has a count of ten or more. CDR3 size: 15 residues. Germline-derived CDR1 and CDR2 are ENHRY and SYGVKD. Trimming cost V 2 bases and J 4 bases, with 14 bases left between them. This record belongs to a study of T cell repertoires in cytomegalovirus infection. TCRdb processed the reads anew with MiXCR; each CDR3 protein has one entry. The data hold 200,000 to 300,000 distinct CDR3 sequences, with about 12% observed a single time. Sequenced sample: PBMCs. V is TRBV10-3 and J is TRBJ1-2; D not resolved. The sequence derives from a human donor in good health (CMV status not recorded). Some clones in this sample may be carry-over from other donors' samples. The CDR3 reads CAISEGHDPTYGYTF. For the CDR3, the DNA is TGTGCCATCAGTGAGGGGCACGACCCTACCTATGGCTACACCTTC.